Listed below are T cell receptor beta chains from one sample, sequenced in a study of blood T cell repertoires in COVID-19. The repertoire was sequenced with immunoSEQ multiplex PCR; TCRdb's copy has only in-frame clones and lacks some. Among 110,000 or so clones listed, roughly nine tenths were seen once. What was sequenced was peripheral blood. These receptors were collected from a man between 65 and 85 years old with active or convalescent COVID-19. The CDR3 runs from the conserved cysteine through the conserved F or W. The order of the fields is CDR3 protein, CDR3 DNA, J gene, V gene, D gene, clone size. The D gene is left open where the match is weak. The size of a clone is reported for some rows only, either as once, few or many, or as a class for expanded clones.

CDR3aa: CASSFELAGARNEQFF
CDR3nt: TGTGCCAGCAGTTTTGAGCTAGCGGGAGCTCGCAATGAGCAGTTCTTC
j_gene: TRBJ2-1
v_gene: TRBV2
d_gene: TRBD2
abundance: -

CDR3aa: CASSLATGVYEQFF
CDR3nt: TGTGCCAGCAGTTTAGCCACAGGGGTATATGAGCAGTTCTTC
j_gene: TRBJ2-1
v_gene: TRBV27
d_gene: TRBD1
abundance: -

CDR3aa: CASSLWSYGYTF
CDR3nt: TGTGCCAGCAGTTTATGGAGCTATGGCTACACCTTC
j_gene: TRBJ1-2
v_gene: TRBV28
d_gene: -
abundance: -

CDR3aa: CASSQDAAGAYNEQFF
CDR3nt: TGCGCCAGCAGCCAAGATGCGGCGGGAGCGTACAATGAGCAGTTCTTC
j_gene: TRBJ2-1
v_gene: TRBV4-1
d_gene: TRBD2
abundance: -

CDR3aa: CASSQREVNTEAFF
CDR3nt: TGTGCCAGCTCACAAAGAGAGGTGAACACTGAAGCTTTCTTT
j_gene: TRBJ1-1
v_gene: TRBV18
d_gene: -
abundance: once

CDR3aa: CASRQGSSYEQYF
CDR3nt: TGTGCCAGCAGACAGGGGTCCTCCTACGAGCAGTACTTC
j_gene: TRBJ2-7
v_gene: TRBV12-3/TRBV12-4
d_gene: TRBD1
abundance: -

CDR3aa: CASSPTSGRSYEQYF
CDR3nt: TGTGCCAGCAGCCCGACTAGCGGGAGGTCCTACGAGCAGTACTTC
j_gene: TRBJ2-7
v_gene: TRBV13
d_gene: TRBD2
abundance: -

CDR3aa: CASSSGGVGTDTQYF
CDR3nt: TGTGCCAGCAGCTCCGGGGGGGTGGGCACAGATACGCAGTATTTT
j_gene: TRBJ2-3
v_gene: TRBV7-2
d_gene: TRBD2
abundance: -

CDR3aa: CASSETVTNEKLFF
CDR3nt: TGTGCCAGCAGTGAAACAGTAACCAATGAAAAACTGTTTTTT
j_gene: TRBJ1-4
v_gene: TRBV2
d_gene: -
abundance: -

CDR3aa: CASSLWAGQNTEAFF
CDR3nt: TGTGCCAGCAGTTTATGGGCCGGACAGAACACTGAAGCTTTCTTT
j_gene: TRBJ1-1
v_gene: TRBV28
d_gene: -
abundance: -

CDR3aa: CAISESHPRQGKQETQYF
CDR3nt: TGTGCCATCAGTGAGTCGCACCCCCGACAGGGTAAACAAGAGACCCAGTACTTC
j_gene: TRBJ2-5
v_gene: TRBV10-3
d_gene: TRBD1
abundance: -

CDR3aa: CASSLQGADGNTIYF
CDR3nt: TGTGCCAGCTCATTACAGGGGGCGGATGGAAACACCATATATTTT
j_gene: TRBJ1-3
v_gene: TRBV18
d_gene: TRBD1
abundance: once

CDR3aa: CASSEYEQYF
CDR3nt: TGTGCCAGCAGTGAGTACGAGCAGTACTTC
j_gene: TRBJ2-7
v_gene: TRBV11-2
d_gene: -
abundance: -

CDR3aa: CARLPGQESSWSYGYTF
CDR3nt: TGTGCCAGGTTGCCGGGACAGGAGTCCTCATGGTCCTATGGCTACACCTTC
j_gene: TRBJ1-2
v_gene: TRBV7-9
d_gene: TRBD1
abundance: -

CDR3aa: CASSLPQGTGGSGYTF
CDR3nt: TGTGCCAGCAGTCTTCCGCAGGGGACAGGGGGCTCTGGCTACACCTTC
j_gene: TRBJ1-2
v_gene: TRBV28
d_gene: TRBD1
abundance: once

CDR3aa: CASSSDSSYEQYF
CDR3nt: TGTGCCAGCAGTTCGGACAGTTCCTACGAGCAGTACTTC
j_gene: TRBJ2-7
v_gene: TRBV6-6
d_gene: -
abundance: -